This TCR beta chain is from a study of patients and donors after allogeneic stem cell transplantation (dated by TCRdb to the early 2020s). Details on this clonotype: Its antigen is currently not known. The sample holds no much larger clone one base away, and base qualities are not on file.

Library generation was performed with RT-PCR. The reads were generated on a NextSeq 550. TCRdb took the public reads, trimmed them with fastp at Q25, ran MiXCR for clone calling and kept in-frame beta chains. A single entry per CDR3 protein holds the most common genes and DNA from its merged rows. For this sample the table gives 400,000 to 450,000 distinct CDR3 sequences, of which around 16% were detected only once. About 7% of the sample goes to the ten largest clones. From the cysteine through the phenylalanine, the CDR3 covers 13 amino acids. Kept here is only the CDR3 DNA, which spans 39 bases and is read in frame from base 1. CDR1 and CDR2, looked up from the germline V gene (reference sequence), are LNHDA and SQIVND. At the junction V is shortened by 3 bases and J by 5 bases, with 8 bases in between.

Input material: blood, either unsorted or a sorted T cell fraction (not recorded which). This receptor was obtained from a human donor who was either an allogeneic HSCT recipient or a stem cell or donor lymphocyte infusion donor (not recorded which). It is not recorded whose cells these are; they may come from a transplant donor. The V and J segments used are TRBV19 and TRBJ1-5; no D gene call is confident. The CDR3 region reads CASSILIHQPQHF. The DNA is TGTGCCAGTAGTATTCTGATCCATCAGCCCCAGCATTTT.